The 17 T cell receptor beta chains reported below all come from one sample, sequenced in a study of cytotoxic CD8 clonotypes in ibrutinib-treated CLL (dated by TCRdb to about 2021). The receptor library was made with the immunoSEQ multiplex PCR assay. The table was pulled from immuneACCESS by TCRdb, which kept in-frame rearrangements only. Such tables lose some clones; where checked, under half of the loss comes from unresolved V genes, and the rest has no known cause. This sample comprises roughly 330,000 clones, approximately 67% of them detected only once. The top ten hold roughly 6% of the sample. Sample: PBMCs, taken after 36 months of ibrutinib treatment. The receptors originated from a human donor with chronic lymphocytic leukemia.

This chain joins TRBV9 and TRBJ2-5; D unresolved. Germline CDR1 reads SGDLS; CDR2 reads YYNGEE. Trimming left V 5 bases short and J 1 base short, with 12 bases between. The CDR3 loop spans 14 amino acids. The CDR3 DNA follows: TGTGCCAGCAGTAAAGTGGGGTTCCAAGAGACCCAGTACTTC. Amino acids: CASSKVGFQETQYF.

The rearrangement joins TRBV7-3 to TRBJ2-2, with 9 bases that match TRBD2. V lost 5 bases and J lost 0; bases outside the gene matches: 10. The CDR3 consists of 18 residues. Germline values: CDR1 SGHTA, CDR2 FQGTGA. CDR3: CASSPTGTSFSNTGELFF. CDR3 nucleotides: TGTGCCAGCAGCCCAACCGGGACTAGCTTTTCGAACACCGGGGAGCTGTTTTTT.

This CDR3 reads CASSPRTGWGLNSPLHF. The CDR3 DNA is TGTGCCAGCAGCCCCCGGACAGGTTGGGGGTTAAATTCACCCCTCCACTTT. The V call is TRBV11-2, the J call TRBJ1-6, with 7 nucleotides matching TRBD1. CDR3 size: 17 residues. Germline CDR1 and CDR2: SGHAT and FQNNGV. After removal of 5 bases from V and 7 bases from J, the junction contained 14 bases not matched to a gene.

The rearrangement uses TRBV29-1 and TRBJ2-3; no firm D call. The CDR3 has 12 residues. Germline CDR1 reads SQVTM; CDR2 reads ANQGSEA. V dropped 6 bases and J dropped 0 bases, with 7 bases sitting between them. The CDR3 DNA reads TGCAGCGTGCTCCAAAGCACAGATACGCAGTATTTT. Amino acids: CSVLQSTDTQYF.

The chain recombines TRBV27 with TRBJ2-3; D is possibly TRBD1 or TRBD2 (5 bases each). This CDR3 is built from 14 residues. The V and J ends lost 5 bases and 5 bases respectively, with 14 bases between them. CDR1 MNHEY and CDR2 SMNVEV come from the germline V gene (reference sequence). The CDR3 coding sequence is TGTGCCAGCAGTACCTCCCCTGGGGGAGATACGCAGTATTTT. This sequence encodes CASSTSPGGDTQYF.

In this sample, this clone turned up a few times. CDR3 coding DNA: TGTGCCAGCAGCGAACGGCCGGGGAGTGCGGCCTATGGCTACACCTTC. Translation: CASSERPGSAAYGYTF. This sequence joins TRBV7-6 and TRBJ1-2; D not resolved. This CDR3 is built from 16 residues. Germline V gives CDR1 SGHVS, CDR2 FNYEAQ. The germline V and J ends were trimmed by 5 bases and 4 bases, with 20 bases remaining between them.

This chain joins TRBV19 and TRBJ2-7; a possible D gene is TRBD2 (5 bases). V dropped 1 base and J dropped 7 bases, with 17 bases sitting between them. CDR3 length: 15 amino acids. Germline V gives CDR1 LNHDA, CDR2 SQIVND (reference sequence). In DNA, the CDR3 is TGTGCCAGTAGTATAGGTCCCTACGGCTCGGGGGAGCAGTACTTC. The encoded protein is CASSIGPYGSGEQYF.

This clone was counted a few times. The V call is TRBV6-6, the J call TRBJ2-7, with a possible D match to TRBD2 (6 bases). The V gene's germline CDR1 is MNHNY and CDR2 SVGAGI (reference sequence). The CDR3 has 15 residues. Deletions cut 6 bases from V and 0 bases from J, with 15 bases between. The CDR3 region has the DNA TGTGCCAGCAGGCCACGGGGGAAGAGCTCCTACGAGCAGTACTTC. Its translation: CASRPRGKSSYEQYF.

The chain is built from TRBV28 and TRBJ2-2; D remains unclear. Germline-derived CDR1 and CDR2 are MDHEN and SYDVKM. This CDR3 is built from 14 residues. V was cut by 7 bases and J by 2 bases, with 11 bases left in between. For the CDR3, the DNA is TGTGCCAGCATGGGCTACACTAACACCGGGGAGCTGTTTTTT. Translated, it gives CASMGYTNTGELFF.

In its sample, this clone was seen a few times. This chain uses TRBV6-5 with TRBJ1-2; D gene uncertain. This CDR3 has 13 amino acids. The V gene's germline CDR1 is MNHEY and CDR2 SVGAGI. The ends were cut back, 2 bases at V and 4 bases at J, with 8 bases in the middle. The CDR3 is CASSYQVGYGYTF. CDR3 DNA: TGTGCCAGCAGTTACCAAGTGGGCTATGGCTACACCTTC.

The gene calls are TRBV7-2 and TRBJ1-5; possibly TRBD1 for D (6 bases). The CDR3 consists of 14 residues. Germline V CDR1 and CDR2: SGHTA, FQGNSA. Trimming removed 5 bases from V and 5 bases from J, with 13 bases in between. CDR3 nucleotides: TGTGCCAGCAGCCCACGACAGGCCCATCAGCCCCAGCATTTT. It yields the protein CASSPRQAHQPQHF.

The chain uses TRBV28 and TRBJ1-1, with a tentative D call TRBD1 (5 bases). This CDR3 spans 16 amino acids. Trimming removed 3 bases at V and 0 bases at J, with 14 bases between. Per the germline V gene, CDR1 is MDHEN and CDR2 is SYDVKM. The CDR3 region has the DNA TGTGCCAGCAGTTTTACGTTGCCAGGGTTGAACACTGAAGCTTTCTTT. It codes for CASSFTLPGLNTEAFF. Filled out from reference TRBV28 and TRBJ1-1, the complete variable domain reads DVKVTQSSRYLVKRTGEKVFLECVQDMDHENMFWYRQDPGLGLRLIYFSYDVKMKEKGDIPEGYSVSREKKERFSLILESASTNQTSMYLCASSFTLPGLNTEAFFGQGTRLTVV.

The chain has TRBV5-1 and TRBJ2-1, with 11 nucleotides matching TRBD2. The length of the CDR3 is 16 residues. The germline V gene has CDR1 SGHRS and CDR2 YFSETQ. V lost 4 bases, J lost 1 base, and 4 bases stayed unmatched. CDR3 in amino acids: CASSASGGSSYNEQFF. The CDR3 DNA reads as TGCGCCAGCAGCGCTAGCGGGGGGAGTTCCTACAATGAGCAGTTCTTC.

The chain links TRBV11-2 to TRBJ2-2, with no clear D. The ends were cut back, 3 bases at V and 5 bases at J, with 10 bases in the middle. The CDR3 spans 14 residues. CDR1 is SGHAT, CDR2 FQNNGV, per germline. CDR3 sequence reads: CASSLASGTGELFF. The CDR3 DNA is TGTGCCAGCAGCTTGGCTTCGGGTACCGGGGAGCTGTTTTTT.

This clone occurred a few times. The rearrangement joins TRBV7-2 to TRBJ2-1; D is perhaps TRBD2 (6 bases). The CDR3 has 12 amino acids. Germline CDR1 and CDR2: SGHTA and FQGNSA. Between the trimmed V and J ends, which lost 3 bases and 8 bases, there was a span of 8 bases. CDR3 DNA: TGTGCCAGCAGCTTTGGAGGGGATGAGCAGTTCTTC. This gives the protein CASSFGGDEQFF.

This clone was observed a few times. The chain uses TRBV6-1 and TRBJ1-2, with a weak D call TRBD1 (6 bases). This CDR3 has 16 residues. V was shortened by 2 bases and J by 4 bases, with 17 bases between the two germline ends. The germline gives CDR1 MNHNS, CDR2 SASEGT. The CDR3 loop is CASSERSWGRAYGYTF. DNA of the CDR3: TGTGCCAGCAGTGAAAGGTCGTGGGGGCGCGCCTATGGCTACACCTTC.

V usage is TRBV4-3 and J usage is TRBJ1-5, with D perhaps matching TRBD1 (6 bases). CDR3 length: 18 residues. Germline V gene data show CDR1 as LGHNA and CDR2 as YSLEER. V was shortened by 0 bases and J by 1 base, with 16 bases between the two germline ends. The CDR3 DNA reads TGCGCCAGCAGCCAAGATAGCGGACAGCGCGGGAGCAATCAGCCCCAGCATTTT. Residues: CASSQDSGQRGSNQPQHF.